The clone carrying this TCR beta chain has a handful of counts. The data were obtained in a study of blood T cell repertoires in COVID-19. V lost 2 bases and J 10 bases, leaving 12 bases between the germline ends. Germline loops: CDR1 SGHTA, CDR2 FQGTGA. This CDR3 region has 14 residues. Profiling relied on immunoSEQ multiplex PCR, and the TCRdb table lists in-frame clones only, not all of them. The table records approximately 92,000 clones, around four fifths of them present only once. This TCR derives from a man aged 50-59 years with acute or convalescent COVID-19. The sequenced sample was peripheral blood. The V and J genes are TRBV7-3 and TRBJ1-6; TRBD1 might be the D (5 bases). CDR3 DNA: TGTGCCAGCAGCTTAGCAGGGATTGGATCACCCCTCCACTTT. Translated: CASSLAGIGSPLHF.